The entry that follows covers one T cell receptor (beta chain) sequence. The entry originates in a study of CD8+CD57+ T cells in acquired aplastic anemia. About the study: DNA recovered from sorted CD4+ and CD8+ cells had a mean of approximately 3 ug.

Profiling that covered TCR beta VDJ and CDR3 relied on genomic DNA as its template. TCRdb reprocessed the reads with MiXCR, giving one entry per CDR3 protein. In the table there are about 270,000 distinct CDR3 sequences, around 82% of which are singletons. CD8+CD57+ cell expansion, shown by flow cytometry, had occurred in the patients selected for sequencing. With no exception, the patients had severe acquired aplastic anemia. In germline, CDR1 is SEHNR, CDR2 FQNEAQ (reference sequence). The junction had 14 bases not matched to a gene; V was cut back by 3 bases and J by 13 bases. The CDR3 is made up of 15 amino acids.

This rearrangement joins TRBV7-9 to TRBJ2-1, with 8 bases fitting TRBD2. Sequencing input: sorted CD4+, CD8+, or CD8+CD57+ T cells (not recorded which) from PBMCs. The TCR was taken from a human donor with aplastic anemia. The DNA of the CDR3 is TGTGCCAGCAGCTTTGAACGAAGCGGGGGCAGCGATCAGTTCTTC. Protein: CASSFERSGGSDQFF. The full variable domain, in which reference TRBV7-9 and TRBJ2-1 provide the parts outside the CDR3, is DTGVSQNPRHKITKRGQNVTFRCDPISEHNRLYWYRQTLGQGPEFLTYFQNEAQLEKSRLLSDRFSAERPKGSFSTLEIQRTEQGDSAMYLCASSFERSGGSDQFFGPGTRLTVL.